The entry below describes one T cell receptor beta chain. The sample comes from a study of blood T cell repertoires in COVID-19. Study-level background: Spain, Italy and the United States supplied samples that represented acute and convalescent COVID-19. PBMCs, B-cell-depleted T cells, or T cells were the source of the cDNA or gDNA that made up the material.

Methods used by the authors: From reference gene primer amplification, estimates of nucleated cell counts were derived. The table came from immunoSEQ multiplex PCR; TCRdb's copy has only in-frame clones and leaves some out. D and trimming come from the DNA, and the V and J calls and clone size come from that table. The profile covers over 75,000 clones, with about 79% appearing a single time and under 25% taken by the ten largest. This CDR3 region has 16 residues. J lost 4 bases, V lost 4 bases, and 8 bases had no gene match. The germline V gene has CDR1 SQVTM and CDR2 ANQGSEA. The TCR originated in a woman between 45 and 65 years old with acute or convalescent COVID-19. The V gene is TRBV29-1, the J gene TRBJ1-4; 11 nucleotides agree with TRBD1. The specimen sequenced was peripheral blood. This CDR3 reads CSVGGQGARGNEKLFF. CDR3 sequence (DNA): TGCAGCGTTGGAGGACAGGGGGCGAGGGGTAATGAAAAACTGTTTTTT.